This TCR beta chain originates from a study of T-cell memory formation after mild COVID-19. Overall study results and limits: There was a balanced CD4/CD8 profile in clones contracting day 15 to 85, and later expanders leaned CD4+. Researchers report contracting CD4+ clones mostly in CM and EM, with CD8+ clones in EMRA.

V was clipped by 1 base and J by 3 bases, with 10 bases between them. The CDR3 runs to 14 residues. The germline V gene has CDR1 SEHNR and CDR2 FQNEAQ (reference sequence). It was 5'RACE with constant-segment primers that produced the TCR alpha and TCR beta cDNA libraries, which carried sample barcodes and UMIs. TCRdb itself ran the 5' RACE reads through MiXCR, one entry per CDR3 protein. The table records 540,000 or so distinct CDR3 sequences, roughly 20% of them present only once. This clonotype was recorded many times. Its specificity is not known. This TCR was sampled from an adult woman who had mild COVID-19 (a few samples of this study predate the infection). Cell type and time point are not known. The material sequenced was PBMCs or a T cell subset sorted from them (not recorded which). The chain recombines TRBV7-9 with TRBJ2-7; a weak D match, TRBD2 (6 bases). This CDR3 reads CASSLGGGVYEQYF. CDR3 DNA sequence: TGTGCCAGCAGCTTAGGTGGAGGGGTCTACGAGCAGTACTTC. The entire variable domain, with the rest obtained from reference TRBV7-9 and TRBJ2-7, is as follows: DTGVSQNPRHKITKRGQNVTFRCDPISEHNRLYWYRQTLGQGPEFLTYFQNEAQLEKSRLLSDRFSAERPKGSFSTLEIQRTEQGDSAMYLCASSLGGGVYEQYFGPGTRLTVT.